This is a list of T cell receptor beta chains from one sample in a study of blood T cell repertoires in COVID-19. Libraries were prepared by immunoSEQ multiplex PCR; TCRdb keeps only in-frame clonotypes and omits some of them. The sample shows 130,000 to 150,000 clones, around nine tenths of them seen only once. Sequencing was carried out using peripheral blood. The receptors derive from a human donor in a cohort sampled during active COVID-19. The CDR3 runs from the conserved cysteine through the conserved F or W. A D gene is named only where the DNA matches it firmly. The listing skips clone size in some rows; elsewhere it reads once, few, many or a size class.

>TRBJ1-5|-|TRBV5-5|-
CASSLAGSSNQPQHF
TGTGCCAGCAGCTTGGCGGGATCAAGCAATCAGCCCCAGCATTTT
>TRBJ2-2|-|TRBV7-9|-
CASSYPRGTGELFF
TGTGCCAGCAGCTACCCCCGGGGCACCGGGGAGCTGTTTTTT
>TRBJ2-7|once|TRBV15|-
CATSRETSGSYEQYF
TGTGCCACCAGCAGAGAAACAAGCGGGTCCTACGAGCAGTACTTC
>TRBJ2-7|few|TRBV3-1/TRBV3-2|-
CASSRNHGDEQYF
TGTGCCAGCAGCCGTAACCATGGAGACGAGCAGTACTTC
>TRBJ2-1|-|TRBV28|-
CASSLRASPPYNEQFF
TGTGCCAGCAGTTTAAGGGCTAGCCCACCCTACAATGAGCAGTTCTTC
>TRBJ1-1|-|TRBV27|-
CASSETVNTEAFF
TGTGCCAGCAGTGAGACAGTGAACACTGAAGCTTTCTTT
>TRBJ2-1|-|TRBV7-2|TRBD2
CASGRRSSGAYNEQFF
TGTGCCAGCGGTAGGAGGTCTAGCGGAGCTTACAATGAGCAGTTCTTC
>TRBJ2-1|-|TRBV27|TRBD2
CASSPGGAFPDEQFF
TGTGCCAGCAGCCCCGGGGGGGCCTTCCCCGATGAGCAGTTCTTC
>TRBJ2-7|-|TRBV19|-
CASSIRGNEQYF
TGTGCCAGTAGTATCCGGGGAAACGAGCAGTACTTC
>TRBJ1-1|-|TRBV5-1|TRBD1
CASSSDRGLLDTEAFF
TGCGCCAGCAGCTCCGACAGGGGGCTGTTGGACACTGAAGCTTTCTTT
>TRBJ1-6|-|TRBV6-4|-
CASSDPGAPNSPLHF
TGTGCCAGCAGTGACCCAGGGGCGCCCAATTCACCCCTCCACTTT
>TRBJ1-5|once|TRBV6-5|-
CASSPNGGRNQPQHF
TGTGCCAGCAGCCCCAACGGTGGCAGGAATCAGCCCCAGCATTTT
>TRBJ1-1|-|TRBV19|-
CASSRQVSMNTEAFF
TGTGCCAGTAGTAGACAGGTGTCGATGAACACTGAAGCTTTCTTT
>TRBJ1-1|-|TRBV19|-
CASRLLGQNTEAFF
TGTGCCAGTAGATTATTGGGACAGAACACTGAAGCTTTCTTT
>TRBJ1-2|-|TRBV6-5|TRBD1
CASSPDREVNYGYTF
TGTGCCAGCAGCCCCGACAGGGAGGTAAACTATGGCTACACCTTC
>TRBJ2-7|-|TRBV19|TRBD1
CASSMIGQGGEQYF
TGTGCCAGTAGTATGATAGGACAGGGAGGCGAGCAGTACTTC
>TRBJ1-5|many|TRBV7-9|-
CASSLGGYSNQPQHF
TGTGCCAGCAGCTTGGGAGGATATAGCAATCAGCCCCAGCATTTT
>TRBJ1-5|-|TRBV4-2|-
CASSQEGRRGEKPQHF
TGTGCCAGCAGCCAAGAGGGCAGACGGGGAGAGAAGCCCCAGCATTTT
>TRBJ1-2|once|TRBV6-2/TRBV6-3|-
CASSSGQFYGYTF
TGTGCCAGCAGTTCCGGACAGTTCTATGGCTACACCTTC
>TRBJ2-3|-|TRBV19|TRBD2
CASSAPHSGGTDTQYF
TGTGCCAGTAGTGCCCCCCATAGCGGGGGCACAGATACGCAGTATTTT
>TRBJ1-2|-|TRBV12-3/TRBV12-4|TRBD1
CATATGADYGYTF
TGTGCCACCGCGACAGGGGCGGACTATGGCTACACCTTC
>TRBJ2-7|-|TRBV4-3|-
CASSQVGDGDVQQYF
TGCGCCAGCAGCCAAGTGGGTGACGGGGATGTGCAGCAGTACTTC
>TRBJ1-3|few|TRBV9|-
CASSVGQRNTIYF
TGTGCCAGCAGCGTAGGACAGAGAAACACCATATATTTT
>TRBJ1-4|-|TRBV6-6|-
CASRWTENEKLFF
TGTGCCAGCAGGTGGACAGAAAACGAAAAACTGTTTTTT
>TRBJ2-1|-|TRBV24-1|-
CATSDSRGGSYNEQFF
TGTGCCACCAGTGATTCAAGGGGGGGCTCCTACAATGAGCAGTTCTTC
>TRBJ1-3|-|TRBV9|TRBD1
CASSTSNRGQGNTIYF
TGTGCCAGCAGCACCAGTAACAGGGGGCAGGGAAACACCATATATTTT
>TRBJ1-1|-|TRBV7-2|TRBD1
CASSVTGGEAFF
TGTGCCAGCAGCGTAACAGGGGGCGAAGCTTTCTTT
>TRBJ1-2|-|TRBV9|-
CASSSTLDRNYGYTF
TGTGCCAGCAGCTCTACTTTAGACAGAAACTATGGCTACACCTTC
>TRBJ1-1|-|TRBV5-6|-
CASSLISSVLNTEAFF
TGTGCCAGCAGCCTCATATCGAGCGTTCTGAACACTGAAGCTTTCTTT
>TRBJ2-5|once|TRBV18|-
CASSPILGGQETQYF
TGTGCCAGCTCACCCATCTTGGGAGGCCAAGAGACCCAGTACTTC
>TRBJ2-3|-|TRBV5-1|TRBD2
CASSLVAREADTQYF
TGCGCCAGCAGCTTGGTGGCCCGGGAGGCAGATACGCAGTATTTT
>TRBJ1-2|-|TRBV19|TRBD1
CASTGTGEFYGYTF
TGTGCCAGTACTGGGACAGGAGAATTCTATGGCTACACCTTC
>TRBJ2-4|-|TRBV4-2|TRBD1
CASSQRKTGDYGIQYF
TGTGCCAGCAGCCAAAGAAAGACAGGGGATTATGGCATTCAGTACTTC
>TRBJ1-3|-|TRBV18|TRBD1
CASSPDRDWDTIYF
TGTGCCAGCTCACCGGACAGGGACTGGGACACCATATATTTT
>TRBJ1-1|few|TRBV4-1|TRBD1
CASSQRTGLDAFF
TGCGCCAGCAGCCAGAGGACAGGGCTTGATGCTTTCTTT
>TRBJ2-7|-|TRBV5-1|TRBD1
CASSLPGGYEQYF
TGCGCCAGCAGCTTGCCAGGGGGTTACGAGCAGTACTTC
>TRBJ2-2|-|TRBV6-4|TRBD1
CASRADRGGPGELFF
TGTGCCAGCAGAGCAGACAGGGGAGGTCCCGGGGAGCTGTTTTTT